One sample yielded the 2 T cell receptor beta chains listed below, sequenced in a study of metastatic and nonmetastatic thyroid tumors. Before thyroid surgery, none of the patients had received any treatment. TCRdb reprocessed the PCR reads using MiXCR. The sample has about 22,000 clones, roughly 36% seen once. The sequenced material came from blood. These receptors all come from a male donor with papillary thyroid cancer or a benign thyroid nodule (not recorded which). Some clones in this sample may be carry-over from other donors' samples.

In its sample, this clone was seen many times. Just one base apart from a much larger clone, this may be a read error. The sample carries other DNA sequences with the same CDR3. The chain links TRBV11-3 to TRBJ1-1, with D perhaps matching TRBD1 (5 bases). CDR3 length: 13 amino acids. Between the trimmed V and J ends, which lost 2 bases and 4 bases, there was a span of 8 bases. The germline V gene has CDR1 SGHNT and CDR2 YENEEA. Here the CDR3 DNA reads TGTGCCAGCAGCTTAACCGGGACCACTGAAGCTTTCTTT. It is translated as CASSLTGTTEAFF. Based on the CDR3 plus reference TRBV11-3 and TRBJ1-1, the full variable domain is EAGVVQSPRYKIIEKKQPVAFWCNPISGHNTLYWYLQNLGQGPELLIRYENEEAVDDSQLPKDRFSAERLKGVDSTLKIQPAELGDSAVYLCASSLTGTTEAFFGQGTRLTVV.

This clone has ten or more counts. The genes are TRBV14 and TRBJ2-1, with unresolved D. The CDR3 runs to 17 residues. The germline V gene encodes CDR1 SGHDN and CDR2 FVKESK. V was trimmed by 0 bases and J by 4 bases, leaving 16 bases between them. DNA of the CDR3: TGTGCCAGCAGCCAAGACCCGGACCGAGAACCATACAATGAGCAGTTCTTC. As protein: CASSQDPDREPYNEQFF.